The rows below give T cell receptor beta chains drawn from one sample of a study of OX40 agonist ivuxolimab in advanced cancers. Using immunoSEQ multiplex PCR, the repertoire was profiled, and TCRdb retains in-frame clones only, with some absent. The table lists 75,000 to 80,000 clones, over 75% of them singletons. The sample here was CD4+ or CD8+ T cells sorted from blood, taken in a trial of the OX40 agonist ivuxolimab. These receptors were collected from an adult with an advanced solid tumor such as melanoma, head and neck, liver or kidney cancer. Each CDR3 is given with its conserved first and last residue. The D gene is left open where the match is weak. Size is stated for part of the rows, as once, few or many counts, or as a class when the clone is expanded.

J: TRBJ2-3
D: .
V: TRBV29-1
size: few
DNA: TGCAGCGTTGTTCGGGAATTAGATACGCAGTATTTT
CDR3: CSVVRELDTQYF

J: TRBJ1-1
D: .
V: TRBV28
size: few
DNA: TGTGCCAGCAGCCCGCAGGGAGGGTTCACTGAAGCTTTCTTT
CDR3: CASSPQGGFTEAFF

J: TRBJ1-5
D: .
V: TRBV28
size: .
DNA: TGTGCCAGCAGTCACGCAGGGGTCAATCAGCCCCAGCATTTT
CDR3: CASSHAGVNQPQHF

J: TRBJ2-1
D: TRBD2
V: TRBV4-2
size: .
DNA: TGTGCCAGCAGCCGACTGGTTGGGGAGGGGGAGCAGTTCTTC
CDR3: CASSRLVGEGEQFF

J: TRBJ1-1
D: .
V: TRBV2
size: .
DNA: TGTGCCAGCCTTACACATCTGAACACTGAAGCTTTCTTT
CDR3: CASLTHLNTEAFF

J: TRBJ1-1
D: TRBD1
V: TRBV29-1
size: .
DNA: TGCAGCGTTGGTCGACAGGGGGACACTGAAGCTTTCTTT
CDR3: CSVGRQGDTEAFF

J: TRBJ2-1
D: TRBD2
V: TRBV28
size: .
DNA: TGTGCCAGCAGTTTCTCCCTAGCGGGGAACAATGAGCAGTTCTTC
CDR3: CASSFSLAGNNEQFF

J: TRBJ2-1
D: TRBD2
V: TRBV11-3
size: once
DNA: TGTGCCAGCAGCTGGAACGGGGGGTTAGATGAGCAGTTCTTC
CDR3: CASSWNGGLDEQFF

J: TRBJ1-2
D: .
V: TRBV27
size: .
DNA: TGTGCCAGCAGTTTAAGGGGCAGTAGCTACTATGGCTACACCTTC
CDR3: CASSLRGSSYYGYTF

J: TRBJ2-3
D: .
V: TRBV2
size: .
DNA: TGTGCCAGCAGCCCAGCGACTAGCACAGATACGCAGTATTTT
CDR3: CASSPATSTDTQYF